This entry lists 21 T cell receptor beta chains sequenced from one sample in a study of chemoradiotherapy in HPV16-positive cancers (dated by TCRdb to between 2021 and 2024). Libraries were made using the immunoSEQ multiplex PCR assay. As stored in TCRdb, this immuneACCESS dataset retains in-frame rearrangements with V and J assigned. A fraction of the clones does not appear; measured against another copy, unresolved V genes explain less than half of the discrepancy, and the remainder lacks a known reason. Counted in this sample were about 9,500 clones; roughly 80% of them appeared once. Approximately 2.4% of the sample is in the top ten clones. The sequencing used blood, collected from a patient who underwent chemoradiotherapy. These receptors originate from a human donor with HPV-associated anogenital cancer.

In DNA, the CDR3 is TGTGCCAGCAGCGGACAGGTCGAAAATTCACCCCTCCACTTT. Translated: CASSGQVENSPLHF. The genes are TRBV2 and TRBJ1-6, with TRBD1 matching 7 bases. J lost 7 bases, V lost 6 bases, and 6 bases had no gene match. CDR3 length: 14 residues. Germline loops: CDR1 SNHLY, CDR2 FYNNEI.

The chain employs TRBV6-1 and TRBJ2-7; D gene unclear. CDR3 length: 15 residues. Germline CDR1 and CDR2: MNHNS and SASEGT. V dropped 0 bases and J dropped 3 bases, with 12 bases sitting between them. CDR3 sequence: CASSEALGPFYEQYF. The CDR3 DNA is TGTGCCAGCAGTGAAGCATTAGGGCCCTTCTACGAGCAGTACTTC.

The chain carries TRBV2 and TRBJ1-1; a weak D match, TRBD1 (5 bases). Germline V lookup: CDR1 SNHLY, CDR2 FYNNEI. Trimming shortened V by 4 bases and J by 1 base, and 10 bases separated the two germline ends. This CDR3 is built from 14 residues. CDR3 protein: CASSVLGANTEAFF. CDR3 coding DNA: TGTGCCAGCAGTGTTTTAGGGGCGAACACTGAAGCTTTCTTT.

The rearrangement joins TRBV29-1 to TRBJ1-3; D ambiguous. Per the germline V gene, CDR1 is SQVTM and CDR2 is ANQGSEA. Trimming stripped 5 bases from V and 0 bases from J, with 8 bases between. CDR3 length: 13 residues. For the CDR3, the DNA is TGCAGCGTTTCGACAAGCTCTGGAAACACCATATATTTT. Translation: CSVSTSSGNTIYF.

The chain uses TRBV4-2 and TRBJ1-2, with D perhaps TRBD1 (6 bases). CDR3 length equals 15 residues. The V end lost 3 bases, the J end lost 3 bases, and 14 bases lay between the germline ends. Germline values: CDR1 LGHNA, CDR2 YNFKEQ. The CDR3 DNA follows: TGTGCCAGCAGCCAGAGCGGACAGCCCGACTATGGCTACACCTTC. This sequence encodes CASSQSGQPDYGYTF.

The chain joins TRBV7-2 to TRBJ2-7, with D uncertain. V was shortened by 2 bases and J by 7 bases, with 9 bases between the two germline ends. The CDR3 contains 12 residues. The V gene's germline CDR1 is SGHTA and CDR2 FQGNSA. In DNA, the CDR3 is TGTGCCAGCAGCTTATTCGCTAGAGAGCAGTACTTC. Translating gives CASSLFAREQYF.

Worth noting for this clone: The sample holds other DNA sequences that translate to the same CDR3. The chain joins TRBV5-6 to TRBJ2-7; 10 bases match TRBD2. J gave up 4 bases and V 1 base, and 5 bases lay outside the gene matches. CDR3 length equals 15 residues. CDR1 is SGHDT, CDR2 YYEEEE, per germline. CDR3 loop: CASSLSLAGVYEQYF. The CDR3, as DNA: TGTGCCAGCAGCTTGTCGCTAGCGGGGGTGTACGAGCAGTACTTC.

The chain carries TRBV7-6 and TRBJ1-3; 10 nucleotides line up with TRBD1. With 4 bases clipped from V and 4 bases from J, the junction kept 7 bases outside the gene matches. Germline CDR1 is SGHVS and CDR2 is FNYEAQ. The CDR3 has 16 residues. The chain's CDR3 is CASSSATGGRGNTIYF. CDR3 nucleotide sequence: TGTGCCAGCAGCTCGGCGACAGGGGGCAGGGGAAACACCATATATTTT.

This chain joins TRBV27 and TRBJ2-5; possibly TRBD1 for D (6 bases). Germline CDR1 MNHEY, CDR2 SMNVEV (reference sequence). Trimming pared 3 bases from V and 7 bases from J, leaving 18 bases between. The CDR3 loop spans 15 amino acids. Here the CDR3 reads CASSFASQGKATQYF. The CDR3 bases are TGTGCCAGCAGTTTTGCTTCGCAGGGGAAGGCGACCCAGTACTTC.

The chain uses TRBV11-1 and TRBJ2-5; D gene unclear. The J call may be mistaken, given a closer DNA end match to TRBJ2-7. The CDR3 runs to 11 residues. Germline assignment: CDR1 SGHAT and CDR2 FQDESV (reference sequence). DNA for the CDR3: TGTGCCAGCAGCTGGGGCTACGAGCAGTACTTC. Amino acids: CASSWGYEQYF.

The rearrangement links TRBV7-7 to TRBJ2-2; 11 bases are shared with TRBD2. Germline CDR1 and CDR2: SSHAT and FNYEAQ (reference sequence). CDR3 length equals 15 residues. In DNA form, the CDR3 reads TGTGCAAGTAGCGGGGGGGCCTTCCCCTCCGGGGAGCTGTTTTTT. The encoded protein is CASSGGAFPSGELFF.

CDR3 sequence: CASSPILGRQNTEAFF. Written as DNA, the CDR3 is TGTGCCAGCTCACCGATATTGGGCCGCCAGAACACTGAAGCTTTCTTT. The chain is built from TRBV18 and TRBJ1-1; D unresolved. The germline CDR1 and CDR2 sequences are KGHSH and LQKENI. Trimming removed 3 bases from V and 1 base from J, with 15 bases in between. There are 16 residues in the CDR3.

A few counts support this clone. The gene calls are TRBV2 and TRBJ2-7; 9 bases fit TRBD1. CDR3 length: 14 amino acids. V lost 9 bases, J lost 4 bases, and 10 bases stayed unmatched. Germline V gene data show CDR1 as SNHLY and CDR2 as FYNNEI. The CDR3: CASLRDRVSYEQYF. The CDR3, as DNA: TGTGCCAGTTTAAGGGACAGGGTGTCGTACGAGCAGTACTTC.

J is TRBJ2-3 and V is TRBV7-9, with D possibly being TRBD2 (6 bases). The germline CDR1 and CDR2 sequences are SEHNR and FQNEAQ (reference sequence). The CDR3 loop spans 13 amino acids. The germline V and J ends were trimmed by 11 bases and 0 bases, with 12 bases remaining between them. This chain's CDR3 is CALGGFSTDTQYF. The CDR3 DNA reads as TGTGCCCTCGGGGGTTTTAGCACAGATACGCAGTATTTT.

J is TRBJ1-6 and V is TRBV29-1; D perhaps matches TRBD1 (5 bases). There are 15 residues in the CDR3. The germline CDR1 and CDR2 sequences are SQVTM and ANQGSEA. V dropped 6 bases and J dropped 1 base, with 13 bases sitting between them. CDR3 DNA sequence: TGCAGCGTACGCACAGGAGATTCCTATAATTCACCCCTCCACTTT. Residues: CSVRTGDSYNSPLHF.

The V call is TRBV19, the J call TRBJ2-2; possible D gene TRBD1, 6 bases. Germline CDR1 reads LNHDA; CDR2 reads SQIVND (reference sequence). V gave up 9 bases and J gave up 2 bases, with 16 bases separating them. This CDR3 is built from 15 residues. CDR3 sequence reads: CASSPGHQNTGELFF. The CDR3 region has the DNA TGTGCCAGCTCCCCGGGACACCAAAACACCGGGGAGCTGTTTTTT.

The CDR3, as DNA: TGCGCCAGCAGCTCCCTAGTGGACCACGCGGATACGCAGTATTTT. It yields the protein CASSSLVDHADTQYF. This rearrangement joins TRBV5-1 to TRBJ2-3; D unresolved. Germline V gene data show CDR1 as SGHRS and CDR2 as YFSETQ. This CDR3 is built from 15 residues. Trimming cost V 3 bases and J 6 bases, with 17 bases left between them.

V and J are TRBV5-1 and TRBJ2-3; maybe TRBD2 (5 bases). The germline V gene encodes CDR1 SGHRS and CDR2 YFSETQ. Trimming stripped 4 bases from V and 7 bases from J, with 13 bases between. The CDR3 loop spans 13 amino acids. CDR3 bases: TGCGCCAGCAGCGAGGGTCAGATTTATACGCAGTATTTT. Its protein is CASSEGQIYTQYF.

The gene calls are TRBV4-2 and TRBJ2-2, with D unclear. The ends were cut back, 3 bases at V and 4 bases at J, with 9 bases in the middle. The CDR3 consists of 14 residues. In germline, CDR1 is LGHNA, CDR2 YNFKEQ. DNA for the CDR3: TGTGCCAGCAGCCAGGAAATATTCACCGGGGAGCTGTTTTTT. Translated: CASSQEIFTGELFF.

The V gene is TRBV13, the J gene TRBJ2-3; D is ambiguous. Deletions cut 8 bases from V and 2 bases from J, with 14 bases between. This CDR3 has 14 amino acids. Germline loops: CDR1 PRHDT, CDR2 FYEKMQ (reference sequence). In DNA form, the CDR3 reads TGTGCCAGCTCCCTGAACCCCGCCACAGATACGCAGTATTTT. Residues: CASSLNPATDTQYF.

The chain is built from TRBV7-2 and TRBJ1-6, with D possibly TRBD1 on 5 matching bases. Trimming cost V 5 bases and J 6 bases, with 11 bases left between them. The CDR3 is 14 residues long. CDR1 is SGHTA and CDR2 is FQGNSA in the germline V gene. The CDR3 region has the DNA TGTGCCAGCAGCCTACAGGAGGGTAATTCACCCCTCCACTTT. Encoded protein: CASSLQEGNSPLHF.